The rows below give T cell receptor beta chains drawn from one sample of a study of OX40 agonist ivuxolimab in advanced cancers. Assay: immunoSEQ multiplex PCR; the TCRdb copy retains only in-frame clones and omits some. The sample records tens of thousands of clones, about 82% being singletons. Sequenced here: CD4+ or CD8+ T cells sorted from blood, sampled in a trial of the OX40 agonist ivuxolimab. The source is an adult with an advanced solid tumor such as melanoma, head and neck, liver or kidney cancer. Both conserved end residues are part of each CDR3. D genes are given only for firm matches. The size entry is marked missing in some rows and otherwise reads once, few, many or a size class.

V	D	J	size	DNA	CDR3
TRBV28	.	TRBJ1-2	.	TGTGCCAGCAGCACCGGCAAATATGGCTACACCTTC	CASSTGKYGYTF
TRBV5-5	.	TRBJ2-1	.	TGTGCCAGCAGCTTGGGGAGCGGCAATGAGCAGTTCTTC	CASSLGSGNEQFF
TRBV6-6	.	TRBJ2-3	.	TGTGCCAGCAGCCGTCCCCGGTACACAGATACGCAGTATTTT	CASSRPRYTDTQYF
TRBV30	TRBD2	TRBJ2-2	.	TGTGCCTGGAGTGTACTAGCGGGAGACACCGGGGAGCTGTTTTTT	CAWSVLAGDTGELFF
TRBV28	.	TRBJ1-5	.	TGTGCCAGCAGGACGCCCTTGACAGGTAATAGCAATCAGCCCCAGCATTTT	CASRTPLTGNSNQPQHF
TRBV5-6	.	TRBJ2-6	once	TGTGCCAGCAGCTCAACCAACAGGGTTGGGGCCAACGTCCTGACTTTC	CASSSTNRVGANVLTF
TRBV7-8	TRBD1	TRBJ2-2	.	TGTGCCAGCAGCTTACCGACGACAGGGAGTGTCGGGGAGCTGTTTTTT	CASSLPTTGSVGELFF
TRBV7-9	TRBD2	TRBJ2-5	.	TGTGCCAGCAGCCACAATAGCGGGATCCAAGAGACCCAGTACTTC	CASSHNSGIQETQYF
TRBV30	.	TRBJ2-2	.	TGTGCCTGGAGTTTCGGGGGGCAGGCCGGGGAGCTGTTTTTT	CAWSFGGQAGELFF
TRBV6-5	TRBD1	TRBJ2-1	.	TGTGCCAGCAACTTAGGACAGGGCGATGAGCAGTTCTTC	CASNLGQGDEQFF
TRBV6-1	TRBD1	TRBJ2-7	.	TGTGCCAGCAGTGGCCCCGGGACAGGGAGCCTCTACGAGCAGTACTTC	CASSGPGTGSLYEQYF
TRBV13	TRBD2	TRBJ2-7	.	TGTGCCAGCAGCCTTAGCGGGAGGGCCTACGAGCAGTACTTC	CASSLSGRAYEQYF
TRBV7-3	TRBD1	TRBJ1-1	.	TGTGCCAGCAGCCCAGACAGGGGGCGCGACACTGAAGCTTTCTTT	CASSPDRGRDTEAFF
TRBV19	.	TRBJ2-5	.	TGTGCCAGTAGCGGAACCATCCAAGAGACCCAGTACTTC	CASSGTIQETQYF
TRBV5-6	TRBD1	TRBJ1-5	medium-sized	TGTGCCAGCAGCTTGGCCGAGACAGGGTCTTACCAGCCCCAGCATTTT	CASSLAETGSYQPQHF
TRBV5-6	.	TRBJ1-2	.	TGTGCCAGCAGCGTAGACAGTGGAGGCTATGGCTACACCTTC	CASSVDSGGYGYTF
TRBV5-1	TRBD2	TRBJ2-1	.	TGCGCCAGCAGCCCTCGTCTAGCGGGATCCCAACTCAATGAGCAGTTCTTC	CASSPRLAGSQLNEQFF
TRBV15	TRBD1	TRBJ1-2	.	TGTGCCACCAGCAGAGGCAGGGGGCTTAACTATGGCTACACCTTC	CATSRGRGLNYGYTF
TRBV30	.	TRBJ2-6	.	TGTGCCTGGGGAAGGGGTTCTGGGGCCAACGTCCTGACTTTC	CAWGRGSGANVLTF
TRBV19	TRBD1	TRBJ2-2	.	TGTGCCAGCCGGGACAGGGCCCGTGGTCGGGAGCTGTTTTTT	CASRDRARGRELFF
TRBV5-6	.	TRBJ1-2	.	TGTGCCAGCAGCTCAGAGGTCAGCTATGGCTACACCTTC	CASSSEVSYGYTF
TRBV2	TRBD2	TRBJ2-3	.	TGTGCCAGCAGTACTGAGGGAGCTAGCGGGAGTTTGGATACGCAGTATTTT	CASSTEGASGSLDTQYF
TRBV28	.	TRBJ1-3	.	TGTGCCAGCAGTCAAGGAAACACCATATATTTT	CASSQGNTIYF
TRBV29-1	.	TRBJ2-7	.	TGCAGCCCTCCCCCCCTTGGGGGTAGGATCTACGAGCAGTACTTC	CSPPPLGGRIYEQYF
TRBV5-1	.	TRBJ2-7	.	TGTGCCAGCAGCGTACACCTTGGGGGGGAGCAGTACTTC	CASSVHLGGEQYF
TRBV5-1	.	TRBJ2-7	.	TGCGCCAGCAGCTTCGGCTACGAGCAGTACTTC	CASSFGYEQYF
TRBV11-3	TRBD2	TRBJ2-2	few	TGTGCCAGCAGCTCGGGACTAGCGGGACTCACCGGGGAGCTGTTTTTT	CASSSGLAGLTGELFF
TRBV7-2	.	TRBJ1-2	.	TGTGCCAGCAGCTTAGGGTTGGTGGGAAAAGGCGGCTATGGCTACACCTTC	CASSLGLVGKGGYGYTF
TRBV6-9	.	TRBJ1-3	.	TGTGCCAGCACGGAAGATCGGAACTCTGGAAACACCATATATTTT	CASTEDRNSGNTIYF
TRBV2	.	TRBJ1-2	.	TGTGCCAGCAGTCCTTATGGGTCCTATGGCTACACCTTC	CASSPYGSYGYTF
TRBV9	TRBD2	TRBJ2-7	.	TGTGCCAGCAGCGTAGGGGCGGGAGAGTTATACGAGCAGTACTTC	CASSVGAGELYEQYF
TRBV7-8	.	TRBJ2-5	.	TGTGCCAGCAGCTGGGGACCGACTAGCCAAGAGACCCAGTACTTC	CASSWGPTSQETQYF